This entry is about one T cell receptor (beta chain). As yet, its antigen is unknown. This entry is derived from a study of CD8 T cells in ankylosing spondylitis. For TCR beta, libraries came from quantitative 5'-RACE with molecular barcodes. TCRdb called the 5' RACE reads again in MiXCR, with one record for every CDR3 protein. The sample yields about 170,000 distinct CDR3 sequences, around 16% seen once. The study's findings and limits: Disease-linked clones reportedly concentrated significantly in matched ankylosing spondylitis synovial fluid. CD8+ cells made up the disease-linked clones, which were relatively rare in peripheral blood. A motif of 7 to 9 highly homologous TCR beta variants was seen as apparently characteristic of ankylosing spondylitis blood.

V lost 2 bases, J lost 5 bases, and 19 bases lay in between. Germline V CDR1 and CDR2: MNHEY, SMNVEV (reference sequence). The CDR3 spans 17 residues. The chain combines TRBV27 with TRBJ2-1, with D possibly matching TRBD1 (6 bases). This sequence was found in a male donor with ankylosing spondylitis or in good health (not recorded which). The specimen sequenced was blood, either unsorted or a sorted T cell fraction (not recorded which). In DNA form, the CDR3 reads TGTGCCAGCAGTTTACAGGGAAACCACTGGACAGACAATGAGCAGTTCTTC. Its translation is CASSLQGNHWTDNEQFF.